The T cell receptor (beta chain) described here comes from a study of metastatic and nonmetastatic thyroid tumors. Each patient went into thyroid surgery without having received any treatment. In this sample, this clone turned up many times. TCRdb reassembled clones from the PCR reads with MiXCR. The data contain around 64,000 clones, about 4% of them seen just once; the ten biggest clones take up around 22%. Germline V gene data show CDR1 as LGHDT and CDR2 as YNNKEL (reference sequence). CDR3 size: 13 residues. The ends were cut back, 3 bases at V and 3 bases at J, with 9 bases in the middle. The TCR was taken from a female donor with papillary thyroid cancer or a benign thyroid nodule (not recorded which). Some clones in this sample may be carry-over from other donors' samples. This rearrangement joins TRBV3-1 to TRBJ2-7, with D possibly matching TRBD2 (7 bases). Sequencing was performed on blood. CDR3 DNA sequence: TGTGCCAGCAGCCAGGGAGGGGGCTACGAGCAGTACTTC. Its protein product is CASSQGGGYEQYF.